The 20 T cell receptor beta chains listed next were all sequenced from one sample in a study of control samples from healthy donors and cancer patients. Generated by immunoSEQ multiplex PCR, the TCRdb table keeps only in-frame clones and is missing some. The table lists fewer than 85,000 clones, 85% to 95% of them singletons, with approximately 5.8% in the top ten. The sample was blood. The receptors were sampled from a woman in her fifties or sixties in good health.

The rearrangement joins TRBV6-1 to TRBJ2-3, with a weak D call TRBD2 (5 bases). The V end was cut by 3 bases, the J end by 1 base, with 11 bases between. The germline gives CDR1 MNHNS, CDR2 SASEGT. The CDR3 extends over 15 amino acids. CDR3 coding DNA: TGTGCCAGCAGTGACCGGGATACTCGCACAGATACGCAGTATTTT. Encoded protein: CASSDRDTRTDTQYF.

In this sample, this clone turned up once. The rearrangement joins TRBV5-1 to TRBJ1-2, with TRBD1 identical over 9 bases. CDR1 and CDR2 (germline): SGHRS, YFSETQ. This CDR3 contains 15 residues. Losses at the gene ends were 1 base for V and 14 bases for J; bases not matched to a gene: 15. The CDR3 nucleotides are TGCGCCAGCAGCTTGATCTACCCTCCGGGACAGGGACATACCTTC. Amino acids: CASSLIYPPGQGHTF. The full variable domain, rest sourced from reference TRBV5-1 and TRBJ1-2, is KAGVTQTPRYLIKTRGQQVTLSCSPISGHRSVSWYQQTPGQGLQFLFEYFSETQRNKGNFPGRFSGRQFSNSRSEMNVSTLELGDSALYLCASSLIYPPGQGHTFGSGTRLTVV.

This clone is categorized as medium-sized. The rearrangement links TRBV12-3 or TRBV12-4 to TRBJ2-7, with D perhaps TRBD2 (6 bases). The CDR3 extends over 11 amino acids. Trimming pared 3 bases from V and 6 bases from J, leaving 6 bases between. DNA of the CDR3: TGTGCCAGCAGTTTGGGGGGCGAGCAGTACTTC. This translates into CASSLGGEQYF.

The chain has TRBV4-3 and TRBJ1-4, with 7 bases lining up with TRBD1. In germline, CDR1 is LGHNA, CDR2 YSLEER. CDR3 length equals 17 residues. The ends lost 2 bases at V and 7 bases at J; junction bases unmatched: 13. CDR3 bases: TGCGCCAGCAGCCAACGCCCAGGCGCAGGGGGGATTGAAAAACTGTTTTTT. The encoded protein is CASSQRPGAGGIEKLFF.

The chain recombines TRBV6-5 with TRBJ1-6; D is possibly TRBD1 (6 bases). With 0 bases removed from V and 5 bases from J, the gap between germline ends came to 11 bases. Germline V gene sequence: CDR1 MNHEY, CDR2 SVGAGI. The CDR3 extends over 16 amino acids. In nucleotides, the CDR3 is TGTGCCAGCAGTTACTCGGGACACGGGAATAATTCACCCCTCCACTTT. It is translated as CASSYSGHGNNSPLHF.

This sequence joins TRBV5-4 and TRBJ1-1, with D maybe TRBD1 (6 bases). The CDR3 covers 15 residues. Germline CDR1 SGHNT, CDR2 YYREEE (reference sequence). V was trimmed by 4 bases and J by 2 bases, leaving 15 bases between them. The DNA for the CDR3 is TGTGCCAGCAGCGTGACAGGACCCCCCAACACTGAAGCTTTCTTT. This translates into CASSVTGPPNTEAFF. Looking up the rest from reference TRBV5-4 and TRBJ1-1 gives the full variable domain: ETGVTQSPTHLIKTRGQQVTLRCSSQSGHNTVSWYQQALGQGPQFIFQYYREEENGRGNFPPRFSGLQFPNYSSELNVNALELDDSALYLCASSVTGPPNTEAFFGQGTRLTVV.

The chain combines TRBV5-1 with TRBJ2-2; 7 nucleotides agree with TRBD1. The CDR3 totals 19 residues. CDR1 is SGHRS and CDR2 is YFSETQ in the germline V gene. The trim removed 1 base at V and 2 bases at J, leaving 14 bases unmatched. The CDR3 here is CASSLSFRGQPQNTGELFF. The CDR3 DNA reads as TGCGCCAGCAGCTTGTCTTTCCGGGGACAGCCGCAAAACACCGGGGAGCTGTTTTTT.

The rearrangement uses TRBV13 and TRBJ2-3; D remains unclear. Between the trimmed V and J ends, which lost 3 bases and 0 bases, there was a span of 10 bases. CDR3 length: 15 residues. Germline V gene sequence: CDR1 PRHDT, CDR2 FYEKMQ (reference sequence). The CDR3 bases are TGTGCCAGCAGCTTGAAACAATCTAGCACAGATACGCAGTATTTT. Protein product: CASSLKQSSTDTQYF.

The V and J genes are TRBV3-1 (or the pseudogene TRBV3-2) and TRBJ2-7; the match to TRBD1 covers 11 bases. Germline V gene data show CDR1 as LGHDT and CDR2 as YNNKEL (reference sequence). The CDR3 contains 15 residues. J lost 4 bases, V lost 1 base, and 3 bases had no gene match. In DNA form, the CDR3 reads TGTGCCAGCAGCCAAGCGGGACAGGGGGTATACGAGCAGTACTTC. Amino acids: CASSQAGQGVYEQYF.

This clone was detected once. The chain is built from TRBV5-1 and TRBJ2-1, with 8 bases identical to TRBD2. This CDR3 comprises 16 residues. Germline CDR1 is SGHRS and CDR2 is YFSETQ. With 4 bases clipped from V and 2 bases from J, the junction kept 8 bases outside the gene matches. CDR3 DNA: TGCGCCAGCAGCAGGTTGGAAGCGGGAGCCTACAATGAGCAGTTCTTC. Translating gives CASSRLEAGAYNEQFF.

The sample holds one count of this clone. This rearrangement joins TRBV19 to TRBJ1-3, with TRBD1 as a possible D gene (5 bases). Trimming removed 3 bases from V and 0 bases from J, with 12 bases in between. Germline V gene data show CDR1 as LNHDA and CDR2 as SQIVND (reference sequence). The CDR3 is made up of 16 amino acids. The CDR3, as DNA: TGTGCCAGTAGTATTTCCACAGGAAGCTCTGGAAACACCATATATTTT. This translates into CASSISTGSSGNTIYF.

V usage is TRBV10-3 and J usage is TRBJ2-1, with 16 bases matching TRBD2. The CDR3 totals 18 residues. The J segment lost 0 bases and the V segment lost 9 bases, leaving 8 bases of the junction unmatched. The germline V gene has CDR1 ENHRY and CDR2 SYGVKD. The CDR3 DNA is TGTGCCATTGCCGCGGGACTAGCGGGAGGGAGCTCCTACAATGAGCAGTTCTTC. It yields the protein CAIAAGLAGGSSYNEQFF.

The CDR3 DNA sequence: TGTGCCAGCAGCCTCGTGGCGGGAGAGGTATACGAGCAGTACTTC. Amino acid sequence: CASSLVAGEVYEQYF. The V call is TRBV4-2, the J call TRBJ2-7; the match to TRBD2 covers 7 bases. This CDR3 region has 15 residues. The V segment lost 4 bases and the J segment 4 bases; nucleotides outside the gene matches: 10. Germline V gene data show CDR1 as LGHNA and CDR2 as YNFKEQ.

This clone occurred a few times. The genes are TRBV28 and TRBJ2-1; 12 bases agree with TRBD2. The CDR3 is 16 amino acids. V shed 7 bases, J shed 9 bases, and the junction held 13 bases outside the gene matches. In germline, CDR1 is MDHEN, CDR2 SYDVKM. CDR3 loop: CASIHFRTSGIGEQFF. The DNA of the CDR3 is TGTGCCAGCATCCACTTTCGGACTAGCGGGATCGGTGAGCAGTTCTTC.

CDR3 nucleotides: TGTGCCAGCCGCGGGGTTGGCGGTACCGGGGAGCTGTTTTTT. Amino acid sequence: CASRGVGGTGELFF. This rearrangement joins TRBV2 to TRBJ2-2, with D possibly TRBD2 on 6 matching bases. This CDR3 comprises 14 residues. V dropped 8 bases and J dropped 5 bases, with 15 bases sitting between them. Germline V gene data show CDR1 as SNHLY and CDR2 as FYNNEI.

The V call is TRBV5-1, the J call TRBJ2-7, with 11 bases lining up with TRBD2. This CDR3 comprises 15 residues. After removal of 0 bases from V and 7 bases from J, the junction contained 6 bases not matched to a gene. Germline V CDR1 and CDR2: SGHRS, YFSETQ. The CDR3 protein is CASSLVAGGPREQYF. The CDR3 nucleotides read TGCGCCAGCAGCTTGGTAGCGGGAGGGCCTCGAGAGCAGTACTTC.

This chain uses TRBV6-5 with TRBJ1-2, with TRBD1 as a possible D gene (6 bases). Germline values: CDR1 MNHEY, CDR2 SVGAGI. V was pared by 6 bases and J by 1 base, with 9 bases between. The CDR3 totals 13 residues. The CDR3 protein is CASRKQGNYGYTF. CDR3 sequence (DNA): TGTGCCAGCAGAAAACAGGGTAACTATGGCTACACCTTC.

The genes are TRBV29-1 and TRBJ2-1, with 9 bases that match TRBD1. J lost 3 bases, V lost 4 bases, and 16 bases had no gene match. The CDR3 loop spans 18 amino acids. Germline CDR1 SQVTM, CDR2 ANQGSEA. DNA for the CDR3: TGCAGCGTTGTGGGGGGTGTCGGGACAGGGACCTTCTACAATGAGCAGTTCTTC. It specifies CSVVGGVGTGTFYNEQFF.

This clone was observed a single time. The chain joins TRBV7-2 to TRBJ2-3, with a possible D match to TRBD1 (5 bases). Germline V gene sequence: CDR1 SGHTA, CDR2 FQGNSA. This CDR3 is built from 14 residues. The V end was cut by 5 bases, the J end by 0 bases, with 9 bases between. The DNA of the CDR3 is TGTGCCAGCAGCATTGACAGCAGCACAGATACGCAGTATTTT. Encoded protein: CASSIDSSTDTQYF.

The chain is built from TRBV15 and TRBJ1-3; D uncertain. V lost 5 bases and J 0 bases, leaving 8 bases between the germline ends. CDR1 LNHNV and CDR2 YYDKDF come from the germline V gene (reference sequence). This CDR3 is 14 amino acids long. CDR3 residues: CATSDSDSGNTIYF. CDR3 in DNA: TGTGCCACCAGCGACTCCGACTCTGGAAACACCATATATTTT.